The 31 T cell receptor beta chains below all came from one sample that was sequenced in a study of blood T cells in healthy people across ages. Primers used in a second PCR of roughly 6 to 12 cycles were a sample-barcoded 5' primer and a J-beta primer mix. MiXCR, run by TCRdb on the 5' RACE reads, gives a single entry per CDR3 protein. The sample contains approximately 1.5 million distinct CDR3 sequences, around 35% of which appear only once. The sample consisted of blood. The receptors come from a woman aged 25 to 39 in good health.

The genes are TRBV7-2 and TRBJ1-5; TRBD1 agrees at 7 bases. The CDR3 has 15 amino acids. The trim removed 5 bases at V and 5 bases at J, leaving 9 bases unmatched. Looked up from germline, CDR1 is SGHTA and CDR2 is FQGNSA. This CDR3 is CASSGGQPRDQPQHF. The CDR3 DNA is TGTGCCAGCAGCGGGGGACAGCCGCGGGATCAGCCCCAGCATTTT.

The V call is TRBV6-5, the J call TRBJ2-6; no definite D call. The V end was cut by 7 bases, the J end by 2 bases, with 12 bases between. The CDR3 contains 15 residues. The V gene's germline CDR1 is MNHEY and CDR2 SVGAGI. CDR3 region: CASTPRTTGANVLTF. CDR3 DNA: TGTGCCAGCACTCCTCGTACAACTGGGGCCAACGTCCTGACTTTC.

This chain joins TRBV7-9 and TRBJ2-3; 11 bases are shared with TRBD2. Losses at the gene ends were 7 bases for V and 5 bases for J; bases not matched to a gene: 11. CDR3 length equals 16 residues. CDR1 is SEHNR and CDR2 is FQNEAQ in the germline V gene (reference sequence). CDR3 protein: CASTISGRAYVDTQYF. The CDR3 nucleotides read TGTGCCAGCACCATTAGCGGGAGGGCCTACGTAGATACGCAGTATTTT.

The chain employs TRBV20-1 and TRBJ2-7, with D unresolved. The CDR3 loop spans 12 amino acids. Looked up from germline, CDR1 is DFQATT and CDR2 is SNEGSKA (reference sequence). Trimming left V 6 bases short and J 2 bases short, with 11 bases between. The CDR3 nucleotides read TGCAGTGCCGCCCAGATGACCTACGAGCAGTACTTC. This translates into CSAAQMTYEQYF.

At least ten counts were recorded for this clonotype. The gene calls are TRBV4-2 and TRBJ2-3; 10 nucleotides agree with TRBD2. CDR1 LGHNA and CDR2 YNFKEQ come from the germline V gene. V shed 0 bases, J shed 6 bases, and the junction held 9 bases outside the gene matches. The CDR3 sequence is 17 residues long. CDR3 loop: CASSQDMSSGGWDTQYF. The CDR3 DNA reads TGTGCCAGCAGCCAAGATATGTCTAGCGGGGGTTGGGATACGCAGTATTTT.

The chain combines TRBV4-1 with TRBJ2-7; possible D gene TRBD2, 6 bases. The CDR3 runs 15 residues. The V gene lost 1 base and the J gene lost 4 bases, with 14 bases spanning the gap. Per germline, CDR1 MGHRA and CDR2 YSYEKL. This chain's CDR3 is CASSQGDFGTYEQYF. The CDR3 nucleotides are TGCGCCAGCAGCCAAGGGGACTTTGGTACGTACGAGCAGTACTTC.

This chain connects TRBV20-1 to TRBJ2-4, with TRBD2 matching 8 bases. There are 14 residues in the CDR3. V lost 8 bases and J lost 8; bases outside the gene matches: 14. Germline CDR1 reads DFQATT; CDR2 reads SNEGSKA (reference sequence). This CDR3 reads CSLAAVGREDIQYF. The CDR3 nucleotides read TGCAGTCTAGCCGCGGTTGGGCGGGAGGACATTCAGTACTTC.

This clonotype was detected a few times. The chain employs TRBV4-1 and TRBJ2-3, with D unclear. Germline V gene sequence: CDR1 MGHRA, CDR2 YSYEKL. Trimming removed 3 bases from V and 6 bases from J, with 10 bases in between. CDR3 size: 13 residues. The DNA of the CDR3 is TGCGCCAGCAGCCAGGAGCTGTGGGATACGCAGTATTTT. Translation: CASSQELWDTQYF.

J is TRBJ2-5 and V is TRBV30; 10 positions agree with TRBD2. CDR3 length: 14 residues. The V segment lost 2 bases and the J segment 5 bases; nucleotides outside the gene matches: 5. Germline V gene lookup returns CDR1 GTSNPN and CDR2 SVGIG (reference sequence). In DNA form, the CDR3 reads TGTGCCTGGAGTAAGCGGGGGGGCTGGGAGACCCAGTACTTC. Amino acids: CAWSKRGGWETQYF.

Only a few counts were recorded for this clonotype. This CDR3 reads CASSDRGQPQHF. CDR3 sequence (DNA): TGTGCCAGCAGTGACCGGGGTCAGCCCCAGCATTTT. The chain recombines TRBV2 with TRBJ1-5; D is uncertain. Trimming cost V 3 bases and J 6 bases, with 6 bases left between them. Germline CDR1 reads SNHLY; CDR2 reads FYNNEI. The CDR3 spans 12 residues.

The sample holds a few counts of this clonotype. The rearrangement joins TRBV29-1 to TRBJ1-5; D gene uncertain. The CDR3 is made up of 12 amino acids. The germline V gene has CDR1 SQVTM and CDR2 ANQGSEA. Trimming removed 4 bases at V and 6 bases at J, with 10 bases between. The CDR3: CSVGGPGQPQHF. The CDR3, as DNA: TGCAGCGTTGGAGGTCCAGGTCAGCCCCAGCATTTT.

The chain employs TRBV2 and TRBJ1-2; no reliable D call. This CDR3 spans 15 amino acids. Trimming stripped 8 bases from V and 4 bases from J, with 20 bases between. The germline CDR1 and CDR2 sequences are SNHLY and FYNNEI. The CDR3 reads CASEDDRLDFYGYTF. CDR3 DNA sequence: TGTGCCAGCGAAGACGACCGACTCGACTTCTATGGCTACACCTTC.

The chain recombines TRBV5-1 with TRBJ1-2, with 8 bases that match TRBD1. After removal of 3 bases from V and 6 bases from J, the junction contained 10 bases not matched to a gene. The CDR3 extends over 15 amino acids. Germline V gives CDR1 SGHRS, CDR2 YFSETQ. In nucleotides, the CDR3 is TGCGCCAGCAGCTACGGGGACAGGAGTCCCGATGGCTACACCTTC. Its protein product is CASSYGDRSPDGYTF.

The chain uses TRBV28 and TRBJ1-6; unclear D gene. The ends were cut back, 5 bases at V and 9 bases at J, with 14 bases in the middle. The CDR3 runs 14 residues. Germline assignment: CDR1 MDHEN and CDR2 SYDVKM. The CDR3 DNA follows: TGTGCCAGCAGTCCCCCTTCGCGCGGTTCACCCCTCCACTTT. This codes for CASSPPSRGSPLHF.

The chain carries TRBV9 and TRBJ2-1; tentatively, D is TRBD2 (5 bases). This CDR3 region has 15 residues. V lost 2 bases to trimming and J lost 4 bases, with 13 bases between them. Germline CDR1 is SGDLS and CDR2 is YYNGEE. CDR3 sequence: CASSVGMEKYNEQFF. CDR3 DNA: TGTGCCAGCAGCGTCGGGATGGAGAAGTACAATGAGCAGTTCTTC.

This clonotype was counted only a few times. V is TRBV30 and J is TRBJ1-1, with no clear D. Germline-derived CDR1 and CDR2 are GTSNPN and SVGIG (reference sequence). This CDR3 has 13 residues. Trimming stripped 2 bases from V and 3 bases from J, with 10 bases between. This chain's CDR3 is CAWSNYKYTEAFF. The CDR3 nucleotides are TGTGCCTGGAGTAACTACAAGTACACTGAAGCTTTCTTT.

This clonotype was seen only a few times. The CDR3: CASSHPSQSGDYNEQFF. The CDR3, as DNA: TGTGCCAGCAGCCACCCAAGCCAATCCGGGGACTACAATGAGCAGTTCTTC. The rearrangement joins TRBV4-2 to TRBJ2-1; maybe TRBD2 (5 bases). The V gene's germline CDR1 is LGHNA and CDR2 YNFKEQ. The CDR3 is 17 residues long. The V and J ends lost 3 bases and 3 bases respectively, with 18 bases between them.

This clonotype has only a few counts. This rearrangement joins TRBV20-1 to TRBJ2-6; D may correspond to TRBD1 or TRBD2 (5 bases each). V lost 0 bases to trimming and J lost 4 bases, with 13 bases between them. The CDR3 covers 16 residues. Per germline, CDR1 DFQATT and CDR2 SNEGSKA (reference sequence). As DNA, the CDR3 is TGCAGTGCTAGAGATCACGGGGCGCTGGGGGCCAACGTCCTGACTTTC. It codes for CSARDHGALGANVLTF.

This chain connects TRBV20-1 to TRBJ2-7; no reliable D call. V was trimmed by 4 bases and J by 7 bases, leaving 11 bases between them. Per the germline V gene, CDR1 is DFQATT and CDR2 is SNEGSKA (reference sequence). The CDR3 covers 11 residues. The CDR3 DNA sequence: TGCAGTGCTATGGACGAAGGGGAGCAGTACTTC. Translating gives CSAMDEGEQYF.

This clonotype was observed a few times. The rearrangement links TRBV7-2 to TRBJ2-5; 13 bases line up with TRBD2. The CDR3 runs to 15 residues. V lost 6 bases, J lost 5 bases, and 6 bases stayed unmatched. From germline, CDR1 is SGHTA and CDR2 FQGNSA. This CDR3 reads CASRSTSGRLETQYF. CDR3 bases: TGTGCCAGCAGATCGACTAGCGGGAGGTTGGAGACCCAGTACTTC. Full variable domain (missing parts from reference TRBV7-2 and TRBJ2-5): GAGVSQSPSNKVTEKGKDVELRCDPISGHTALYWYRQSLGQGLEFLIYFQGNSAPDKSGLPSDRFSAERTGGSVSTLTIQRTQQEDSAVYLCASRSTSGRLETQYFGPGTRLLVL.

This clonotype was observed a handful of times. This chain uses TRBV9 with TRBJ2-3; D may be TRBD2 (6 bases). Trimming left V 4 bases short and J 1 base short, with 16 bases between. This CDR3 contains 16 residues. In germline, CDR1 is SGDLS, CDR2 YYNGEE. As DNA, the CDR3 is TGTGCCAGCAGCCCATGGTTTGGCGGGGGCACAGATACGCAGTATTTT. It specifies CASSPWFGGGTDTQYF. Complete variable domain (other parts from reference TRBV9 and TRBJ2-3): DSGVTQTPKHLITATGQRVTLRCSPRSGDLSVYWYQQSLDQGLQFLIQYYNGEERAKGNILERFSAQQFPDLHSELNLSSLELGDSALYFCASSPWFGGGTDTQYFGPGTRLTVL.

The chain is built from TRBV12-3 or TRBV12-4 and TRBJ1-2, with D perhaps TRBD1 (6 bases). The germline V and J ends were trimmed by 4 bases and 4 bases, with 13 bases remaining between them. The CDR3 loop spans 14 amino acids. Here the CDR3 reads CASSWDIYSYGYTF. In DNA form, the CDR3 reads TGTGCCAGCAGTTGGGACATCTATTCCTATGGCTACACCTTC.

This chain uses TRBV15 with TRBJ2-7; D perhaps matches TRBD1 (6 bases). The CDR3 has 14 residues. The germline V gene encodes CDR1 LNHNV and CDR2 YYDKDF (reference sequence). V lost 4 bases, J lost 6 bases, and 16 bases lay in between. The CDR3 DNA reads TGTGCCACCAGCATCGAATTAATGGGGGCCGAGCAGTACTTC. It specifies CATSIELMGAEQYF.

This clonotype showed up just a few times. The chain uses TRBV4-1 and TRBJ2-7; D gene unclear. Deletions cut 0 bases from V and 2 bases from J, with 14 bases between. Looked up from germline, CDR1 is MGHRA and CDR2 is YSYEKL. The CDR3 loop spans 16 amino acids. The CDR3 DNA follows: TGCGCCAGCAGCCAAGATCCCACCCTCTCGGCCTACGAGCAGTACTTC. This translates into CASSQDPTLSAYEQYF.

The genes are TRBV4-1 and TRBJ2-1; 11 bases line up with TRBD2. V lost 1 base to trimming and J lost 4 bases; unmatched junction nucleotides: 6. The V gene's germline CDR1 is MGHRA and CDR2 YSYEKL. The CDR3 is made up of 17 amino acids. In DNA, the CDR3 is TGCGCCAGCAGCCAAGGGGCTAGCGGGGGGACGTACAATGAGCAGTTCTTC. Protein sequence: CASSQGASGGTYNEQFF.

The table lists this clonotype with a few counts. The chain uses TRBV18 and TRBJ2-1; 14 bases fit TRBD2. Germline assignment: CDR1 KGHSH and CDR2 LQKENI. J lost 9 bases, V lost 6 bases, and 7 bases had no gene match. This CDR3 spans 15 amino acids. The CDR3 DNA sequence: TGTGCCAGCTCTCAGACTAGCGGGAGGGGTTCTGAGCAGTTCTTC. It encodes CASSQTSGRGSEQFF.

With regard to this clonotype: A single base separates this from a much larger clone, so it may be a read error. The chain combines TRBV12-3 or TRBV12-4 with TRBJ2-3; D not resolved. This CDR3 region has 16 residues. The V end lost 6 bases, the J end lost 1 base, and 17 bases lay between the germline ends. The CDR3 DNA reads TGTGCCAGCAGCCTCGCGTTGGTGACCCGCACAGATACGCAGTATTTT. Amino acids: CASSLALVTRTDTQYF.

The rearrangement uses TRBV6-1 and TRBJ2-3; no reliable D call. CDR1 is MNHNS, CDR2 SASEGT, per germline. The CDR3 has 12 residues. V shed 10 bases and J shed 4 bases, with 12 bases lying between them. CDR3 nucleotide sequence: TGTGCCACCAGATCTACCTCAGATACGCAGTATTTT. It specifies CATRSTSDTQYF.

The chain combines TRBV25-1 with TRBJ2-3; tentatively, D is TRBD1 (6 bases). V was cut by 3 bases and J by 6 bases, with 16 bases left in between. This CDR3 has 15 residues. Germline lookup yields CDR1 MGHDK and CDR2 SYGVNS. In nucleotides, the CDR3 is TGTGCCAGCAGTGAGATGGGGCGTAGGGGGGATACGCAGTATTTT. It specifies CASSEMGRRGDTQYF.

The genes are TRBV27 and TRBJ2-3; 7 nucleotides align to TRBD2. The length of the CDR3 is 17 residues. V lost 6 bases and J lost 0; bases outside the gene matches: 12. Germline CDR1 MNHEY, CDR2 SMNVEV (reference sequence). CDR3 amino acids: CASSPSRDYVSTDTQYF. The CDR3 bases are TGTGCCAGCAGCCCCTCCCGGGACTACGTAAGCACAGATACGCAGTATTTT.

The chain recombines TRBV5-1 with TRBJ1-2; D remains unclear. Deletions cut 4 bases from V and 1 base from J, with 5 bases between. The CDR3 extends over 12 amino acids. The germline gives CDR1 SGHRS, CDR2 YFSETQ. The CDR3 protein is CASSANNYGYTF. DNA for the CDR3: TGCGCCAGCAGCGCAAATAACTATGGCTACACCTTC.